Shown below are 20 T cell receptor beta chains from a single sample sequenced in a study of cytomegalovirus exposure and HLA in healthy donors. PCR was performed using 60 Vbeta and 13 Jbeta primers. Profiled with immunoSEQ multiplex PCR; TCRdb holds only in-frame clones, not every one. The sample's table shows approximately 80,000 clones. The sample taken for sequencing was PBMCs. These TCRs come from a man between 18 and 29 years old in good health and CMV-seropositive.

The rearrangement joins TRBV5-1 to TRBJ1-2, with D perhaps matching TRBD1 (6 bases). V was shortened by 1 base and J by 4 bases, with 11 bases between the two germline ends. Germline loops: CDR1 SGHRS, CDR2 YFSETQ. The CDR3 length is 14 residues. The CDR3 loop is CASSLTGSTYGYTF. The CDR3 DNA is TGCGCCAGCAGCTTGACAGGGTCGACCTATGGCTACACCTTC.

This chain joins TRBV29-1 and TRBJ2-7; 8 nucleotides align to TRBD1. Germline lookup yields CDR1 SQVTM and CDR2 ANQGSEA. The trim removed 4 bases at V and 2 bases at J, leaving 4 bases unmatched. The CDR3 runs 13 residues. The CDR3 DNA reads as TGCAGCGTTGGGACAGGGCCGACCTACGAGCAGTACTTC. Translation gives CSVGTGPTYEQYF.

The chain recombines TRBV30 with TRBJ1-1, with D unresolved. The CDR3 consists of 14 residues. V lost 7 bases and J 4 bases, leaving 19 bases between the germline ends. The germline V gene has CDR1 GTSNPN and CDR2 SVGIG (reference sequence). The CDR3 DNA follows: TGTGCCTTTATAATCGGGCGGGTGGGCACTGAAGCTTTCTTT. The encoded protein is CAFIIGRVGTEAFF.

CDR3 nucleotides: TGTGCCAGCAGCCAAGTAAAAGGCAGGGCCACCGGGGAGCTGTTTTTT. This gives the protein CASSQVKGRATGELFF. The chain is built from TRBV4-2 and TRBJ2-2, with D possibly matching TRBD1 (5 bases). Germline V gene lookup returns CDR1 LGHNA and CDR2 YNFKEQ. This CDR3 comprises 16 residues. V lost 1 base and J lost 4, with 13 bases in between.

The chain has TRBV2 and TRBJ2-2; 9 nucleotides align to TRBD2. The V gene's germline CDR1 is SNHLY and CDR2 FYNNEI. The length of the CDR3 is 14 residues. V lost 3 bases and J lost 11; bases outside the gene matches: 7. CDR3 sequence (DNA): TGTGCCAGCAGTGAGGTGACTAGCGGCTCCGAGCTGTTTTTT. Its protein product is CASSEVTSGSELFF.

V and J are TRBV19 and TRBJ2-7; no clear D gene. Looked up from germline, CDR1 is LNHDA and CDR2 is SQIVND (reference sequence). There are 15 residues in the CDR3. The V gene lost 7 bases and the J gene lost 0 bases, with 16 bases spanning the gap. The CDR3 region is CASKLRRHTSYEQYF. CDR3 sequence (DNA): TGTGCCAGTAAGTTGAGGCGGCACACCTCCTACGAGCAGTACTTC. Together with reference TRBV19 and TRBJ2-7, the CDR3 gives the full variable domain: DGGITQSPKYLFRKEGQNVTLSCEQNLNHDAMYWYRQDPGQGLRLIYYSQIVNDFQKGDIAEGYSVSREKKESFPLTVTSAQKNPTAFYLCASKLRRHTSYEQYFGPGTRLTVT.

With regard to this clone: Its ends do not fully match the called genes, so a read error is possible. V is TRBV7-7 and J is TRBJ1-1, with 8 nucleotides matching TRBD1. The germline V gene has CDR1 SSHAT and CDR2 FNYEAQ (reference sequence). The CDR3 has 13 amino acids. DNA of the CDR3: TGTGCTAGCAGTCCAGGGGGCGTCTCTGAAGCTTTCTTT. As protein: CASSPGGVSEAFF.

This chain joins TRBV7-2 and TRBJ2-7, with a possible D match to TRBD2 (7 bases). Germline assignment: CDR1 SGHTA and CDR2 FQGNSA. This CDR3 spans 14 amino acids. V was trimmed by 5 bases and J by 7 bases, leaving 18 bases between them. CDR3: CASSLGGGRREQYF. The CDR3, as DNA: TGTGCCAGCAGCCTAGGGGGGGGCCGAAGGGAGCAGTACTTC.

The chain combines TRBV5-1 with TRBJ2-1, with 10 bases lining up with TRBD2. Trimming removed 2 bases from V and 8 bases from J; junction bases left unmatched: 4. The length of the CDR3 is 14 residues. Germline CDR1 is SGHRS and CDR2 is YFSETQ. This CDR3 reads CASSFPSGGHEQFF. The CDR3 nucleotides read TGCGCCAGCAGCTTCCCTAGCGGGGGTCATGAGCAGTTCTTC. Full variable domain (remainder filled in from reference TRBV5-1 and TRBJ2-1): KAGVTQTPRYLIKTRGQQVTLSCSPISGHRSVSWYQQTPGQGLQFLFEYFSETQRNKGNFPGRFSGRQFSNSRSEMNVSTLELGDSALYLCASSFPSGGHEQFFGPGTRLTVL.

The chain employs TRBV4-2 and TRBJ2-7; D call uncertain. Trimming cost V 1 base and J 3 bases, with 13 bases left between them. This CDR3 is 15 amino acids long. Germline CDR1 reads LGHNA; CDR2 reads YNFKEQ. The CDR3 reads CASSQVDSTDYEQYF. CDR3 in DNA: TGTGCCAGCAGCCAAGTTGATAGTACAGACTACGAGCAGTACTTC.

This chain links TRBV5-8 with TRBJ2-5, with 7 positions matching TRBD1. Looked up from germline, CDR1 is SGHTS and CDR2 is YDEGEE. The CDR3 spans 13 residues. Trimming cost V 3 bases and J 1 base; bases outside gene matches: 0. The CDR3 sequence is CASSYRGQETQYF. CDR3 DNA sequence: TGTGCCAGCAGCTACAGGGGCCAAGAGACCCAGTACTTC. Looking up the rest from reference TRBV5-8 and TRBJ2-5 gives the full variable domain: EAGVTQSPTHLIKTRGQQATLRCSPISGHTSVYWYQQALGLGLQFLLWYDEGEERNRGNFPPRFSGRQFPNYSSELNVNALELEDSALYLCASSYRGQETQYFGPGTRLLVL.

The rearrangement links TRBV6-4 to TRBJ1-5; 8 bases are shared with TRBD1. CDR3 length: 14 amino acids. Germline assignment: CDR1 MRHNA and CDR2 SNTAGT. J was trimmed by 5 bases and V by 6 bases; bases with no gene match: 6. The CDR3 bases are TGTGCCAGCAGCAGAGACAGGGGAGATCAGCCCCAGCATTTT. Its translation is CASSRDRGDQPQHF.

The chain links TRBV5-5 to TRBJ2-1; no definite D call. The germline CDR1 and CDR2 sequences are SGHKS and YYEKEE (reference sequence). CDR3 size: 12 residues. The germline V and J ends were trimmed by 4 bases and 7 bases, with 9 bases remaining between them. Here the CDR3 reads CASSHIVNEQFF. The DNA of the CDR3 is TGTGCCAGCAGCCACATCGTAAATGAGCAGTTCTTC.

The genes are TRBV6-6 and TRBJ2-4; D gene uncertain. Germline V CDR1 and CDR2: MNHNY, SVGAGI (reference sequence). The CDR3 extends over 15 amino acids. V gave up 0 bases and J gave up 4 bases, with 10 bases separating them. The chain's CDR3 is CASSYSVPVKNIQYF. DNA for the CDR3: TGTGCCAGCAGTTACTCGGTGCCGGTGAAAAACATTCAGTACTTC.

The CDR3 region is CASSLSGVRAANTEAFF. DNA for the CDR3: TGTGCCAGCAGCTTATCGGGGGTTCGGGCCGCGAACACTGAAGCTTTCTTT. The chain carries TRBV7-8 and TRBJ1-1, with D maybe TRBD1 (5 bases). Germline lookup yields CDR1 SGHVS and CDR2 FQNEAQ. The V gene lost 2 bases and the J gene lost 1 base, with 17 bases spanning the gap. The CDR3 runs to 17 residues.

The rearrangement joins TRBV28 to TRBJ2-7; D ambiguous. Per germline, CDR1 MDHEN and CDR2 SYDVKM. Trimming pared 6 bases from V and 3 bases from J, leaving 9 bases between. The CDR3 is 12 residues long. The CDR3 bases are TGTGCCAGCAGCTACCTTATCTACGAGCAGTACTTC. It yields the protein CASSYLIYEQYF.

V usage is TRBV27 and J usage is TRBJ2-7, with 7 bases identical to TRBD1. Per germline, CDR1 MNHEY and CDR2 SMNVEV (reference sequence). There are 16 residues in the CDR3. Trimming took 3 bases from V and 2 from J; bases not matched to a gene: 10. CDR3 nucleotides: TGTGCCAGCAGTTTTCTTGCAACAGGGGTACCCTACGAGCAGTACTTC. Its protein is CASSFLATGVPYEQYF.

The chain joins TRBV2 to TRBJ1-5, with D possibly TRBD1 on 6 matching bases. The CDR3 is made up of 13 amino acids. CDR1 is SNHLY and CDR2 is FYNNEI in the germline V gene. Trimming removed 7 bases from V and 10 bases from J, with 17 bases in between. Here the CDR3 DNA reads TGTGCCAGCATCGGGGGGCGAAGTGATCCCCAGCATTTT. Protein sequence: CASIGGRSDPQHF.

This sequence joins TRBV28 and TRBJ1-2; 8 nucleotides align to TRBD1. With V trimmed by 5 bases and J by 8 bases, 13 bases remained unmatched. The germline V gene encodes CDR1 MDHEN and CDR2 SYDVKM. CDR3 length equals 15 residues. The CDR3 nucleotides read TGTGCCAGCAGTAGGTCGACAGGGGCGTTCTCGGGCTACACCTTC. Protein sequence: CASSRSTGAFSGYTF.

The chain recombines TRBV6-1 with TRBJ1-5; tentatively, D is TRBD1 (5 bases). The CDR3 extends over 14 amino acids. Germline V lookup: CDR1 MNHNS, CDR2 SASEGT. Trimming left V 6 bases short and J 4 bases short, with 13 bases between. CDR3 coding DNA: TGTGCCAGCAGGAGCACAGGATATAATCAGCCCCAGCATTTT. Amino acid sequence: CASRSTGYNQPQHF.